This TCR beta chain is from a study of Ad26.COV2.S vaccination and SARS-CoV-2 variants. Assay: immunoSEQ multiplex PCR; the TCRdb copy retains only in-frame clones and omits some. The sample includes about 180,000 clones, 87% of them seen just once. Germline CDR1 MDHEN, CDR2 SYDVKM. V lost 7 bases, J lost 3 bases, and 8 bases stayed unmatched. The CDR3 spans 14 residues. V is TRBV28 and J is TRBJ2-7; the match to TRBD2 covers 8 bases. This TCR was sampled from a human donor who had recovered from COVID-19. Sequences were derived from peripheral blood, sampled after recovery from COVID-19. CDR3 coding DNA: TGTGCCAGCATGTCGGGAGGGAACCTCTACGAGCAGTACTTC. It is translated as CASMSGGNLYEQYF. The full variable domain, in which reference TRBV28 and TRBJ2-7 provide the parts outside the CDR3, is DVKVTQSSRYLVKRTGEKVFLECVQDMDHENMFWYRQDPGLGLRLIYFSYDVKMKEKGDIPEGYSVSREKKERFSLILESASTNQTSMYLCASMSGGNLYEQYFGPGTRLTVT.